This is a list of T cell receptor beta chains from one sample in a study of T cell repertoires in cytomegalovirus infection. TCRdb ran MiXCR on the reads and lists one entry per CDR3 protein. The table lists some 500,000 distinct CDR3 sequences, 33% of them singletons. No antigens are known for them. The specimen was cultured PBMCs, collected from culture after CMV antigen stimulation. These receptors were obtained from a human donor in good health (CMV status not recorded). Some clones in this sample may be carry-over from other donors' samples. Both conserved end residues are part of each CDR3. Each record gives: J gene, D gene, clone size, V gene, CDR3 DNA, CDR3 protein. The D gene is left open where the match is weak. Some rows have no size entry. The others give once, few or many, or a class for an expanded clone.

TRBJ1-1,NA,NA,TRBV25-1,TGTGCCAGCAGTGAATCGGGAAGGGGCACTGAAGCTTTCTTT,CASSESGRGTEAFF
TRBJ2-5,NA,NA,TRBV4-1,TGCGCCAGCAGCCAAGGGACAGCTCCTGGTCGAGAGACCCAGTACTTC,CASSQGTAPGRETQYF
TRBJ1-5,NA,NA,TRBV28,TGTGCCAGCAGTTTGAACTATCAGCCCCAGCATTTT,CASSLNYQPQHF
TRBJ1-5,NA,many,TRBV7-2,TGTGCCAGCAGCTTAGGTGCCTTATATAGCAATCAGCCCCAGCATTTT,CASSLGALYSNQPQHF
TRBJ2-5,TRBD1,NA,TRBV7-2,TGTGCCAGCAGCCGACAGGGGAGGGAGACCCAGTACTTC,CASSRQGRETQYF
TRBJ2-3,TRBD1,few,TRBV19,TGTGCCAGTAGGGGACAGGGGATAACAGATACGCAGTATTTT,CASRGQGITDTQYF
TRBJ1-6,NA,NA,TRBV27,TGTGCCAGCAGTGGACAACGAAATCGAGGGTCCTATAATTCACCCCTCCACTTT,CASSGQRNRGSYNSPLHF
TRBJ2-1,TRBD2,many,TRBV7-6,TGTGCCAGCAGCCCCGTAGCGGGAGGAGGGGATGAGCAGTTCTTC,CASSPVAGGGDEQFF
TRBJ2-6,TRBD1,NA,TRBV12-3/TRBV12-4,TGTGCCAGCAGTTCATACAGGGGGCTAGCTGGGGCCAACGTCCTGACTTTC,CASSSYRGLAGANVLTF
TRBJ2-3,TRBD2,NA,TRBV27,TGTGCCAGCAGTTTCCAGACTAGCGTAAGCACAGATACGCAGTATTTT,CASSFQTSVSTDTQYF
TRBJ2-5,TRBD2,NA,TRBV12-3/TRBV12-4,TGTGCCAGCAGCCGGGAGGACCAAGAGACCCAGTACTTC,CASSREDQETQYF
TRBJ1-5,TRBD1,NA,TRBV12-3/TRBV12-4,TGTGCCAGCAGCATGACAGGGGGAAGCAATCAGCCCCAGCATTTT,CASSMTGGSNQPQHF
TRBJ1-3,NA,NA,TRBV11-3,TGTGCCAGCAGCTTATTTGCCTCTGGAAACACCATATATTTT,CASSLFASGNTIYF
TRBJ1-1,TRBD1,NA,TRBV5-1,TGCGCCAGCAGCACGGACAGGGACACTGAAGCTTTCTTT,CASSTDRDTEAFF
TRBJ2-5,NA,many,TRBV7-2,TGTGCCAGCAGACCACCGGACGGATCGCGCAAAGGTACCCAGTACTTC,CASRPPDGSRKGTQYF
TRBJ1-2,NA,NA,TRBV4-1,TGCGCCAGCAGCCAAAGATTGGTAGGCACCCATGGCTACACCTTC,CASSQRLVGTHGYTF